The next 7 T cell receptor beta chains were all read from a single sample in a study of T cell responses to AZD1222 COVID-19 vaccine (dated by TCRdb to the early 2020s). In light of the paper, this sample's time point label describes: baseline before first vaccination. Libraries were constructed by the immunoSEQ multiplex PCR assay. TCRdb obtained this table from immuneACCESS and retained in-frame rearrangements with V and J assigned. These tables miss some clones; where compared with another copy, unresolved V genes account for less than half of the shortfall, and the remainder is unexplained. This sample comprises roughly 120,000 clones, around 90% of them detected only once. The ten largest clones represent 3.5% to 4.5% of the sample. This specimen consisted of peripheral blood, obtained on day 0 of AZD1222 vaccination. Every receptor here comes from an adult in good health.

CDR3 amino acids: CASKAPGPSGNTIYF. The CDR3 bases are TGTGCCAGTAAGGCGCCAGGTCCCTCTGGAAACACCATATATTTT. The chain uses TRBV19 and TRBJ1-3; D is unresolved. V lost 7 bases and J 0 bases, leaving 13 bases between the germline ends. CDR3 length: 15 amino acids. CDR1 is LNHDA and CDR2 is SQIVND in the germline V gene (reference sequence).

This sequence joins TRBV10-2 and TRBJ2-7, with 7 bases that match TRBD2. Germline loops: CDR1 WSHSY, CDR2 SAAADI. CDR3 length: 12 amino acids. V was pared by 7 bases and J by 6 bases, with 6 bases of the junction left unmatched. CDR3 protein: CASTARGIEQYF. The CDR3 region has the DNA TGCGCCAGCACTGCGCGGGGGATCGAGCAGTACTTC.

The chain is built from TRBV13 and TRBJ1-2, with a possible D match to TRBD1 (6 bases). This CDR3 is 11 amino acids long. V lost 5 bases to trimming and J lost 12 bases, with 13 bases between them. Germline lookup yields CDR1 PRHDT and CDR2 FYEKMQ (reference sequence). The chain's CDR3 is CASSTGQGNTF. In nucleotides, the CDR3 is TGTGCCAGCAGCACGGGACAAGGGAACACCTTC.

The V and J genes are TRBV27 and TRBJ1-1, with a weak D call TRBD1 (6 bases). CDR1 is MNHEY, CDR2 SMNVEV, per germline (reference sequence). The CDR3 spans 15 residues. The V gene lost 6 bases and the J gene lost 0 bases, with 14 bases spanning the gap. The CDR3 spells CASSHSGAMNTEAFF. CDR3 bases: TGTGCCAGCAGCCACTCAGGGGCGATGAACACTGAAGCTTTCTTT.

The chain employs TRBV25-1 and TRBJ1-3; a possible D gene is TRBD1 (5 bases). Trimming shortened V by 3 bases and J by 0 bases, and 6 bases separated the two germline ends. This CDR3 region has 14 residues. Per the germline V gene, CDR1 is MGHDK and CDR2 is SYGVNS. The CDR3 sequence: CASSEGGSGNTIYF. CDR3 nucleotide sequence: TGTGCCAGCAGTGAGGGGGGCTCTGGAAACACCATATATTTT. The full variable domain, completed using reference TRBV25-1 and TRBJ1-3, is EADIYQTPRYLVIGTGKKITLECSQTMGHDKMYWYQQDPGMELHLIHYSYGVNSTEKGDLSSESTVSRIRTEHFPLTLESARPSHTSQYLCASSEGGSGNTIYFGEGSWLTVV.

This rearrangement joins TRBV3-1 (or the pseudogene TRBV3-2) to TRBJ1-1, with D hard to call. Germline V gene data show CDR1 as LGHDT and CDR2 as YNNKEL (reference sequence). The CDR3 has 16 residues. Trimming removed 1 base from V and 0 bases from J, with 12 bases in between. The CDR3 sequence: CASSQAQARMNTEAFF. CDR3 nucleotide sequence: TGTGCCAGCAGCCAAGCCCAGGCCCGCATGAACACTGAAGCTTTCTTT.

V usage is TRBV6-2 or TRBV6-3 and J usage is TRBJ2-5, with 7 bases fitting TRBD1. The CDR3 spans 19 residues. The germline CDR1 and CDR2 sequences are MNHEY and SVGEGT. V gave up 2 bases and J gave up 1 base; unmatched junction bases: 16. The CDR3 sequence: CASSYPPWTGRTPQETQYF. The CDR3 nucleotides are TGTGCCAGCAGTTACCCTCCTTGGACAGGCCGTACCCCCCAAGAGACCCAGTACTTC.